Listed below are T cell receptor beta chains from one sample, sequenced in a study of monozygotic twins with inflammatory bowel disease. TCRdb reprocessed the 5' RACE reads; each CDR3 protein has one entry and no DNA is given. The table for this sample gives 300,000 to 400,000 distinct CDR3 sequences. The sequenced sample was blood. These TCRs come from a human donor with ulcerative colitis or Crohn's disease, or a healthy co-twin of an affected twin (not recorded which). Each CDR3 is given with its conserved first and last residue.

J: TRBJ1-2; V: TRBV4-1; CDR3: CASSRGVGYGYTF
J: TRBJ2-7; V: TRBV3-1; CDR3: CASSQGPYEQYF
J: TRBJ2-1; V: TRBV5-1; CDR3: CASSYMGLIYNEQFF
J: TRBJ1-1; V: TRBV6-2/TRBV6-3; CDR3: CASRGTGGMNTEAFF
J: TRBJ1-1; V: TRBV29-1; CDR3: CSVAAGSAEAFF
J: TRBJ1-6; V: TRBV11-2; CDR3: CASSFQAGGSPLHF
J: TRBJ2-5; V: TRBV5-1; CDR3: CASSTGALQETQYF
J: TRBJ2-1; V: TRBV6-5; CDR3: CASSRDRGPGNEQFF
J: TRBJ2-7; V: TRBV7-8; CDR3: CASRAPSQVGYEQYF
J: TRBJ2-2; V: TRBV20-1; CDR3: CSASLQESGELFF
J: TRBJ2-1; V: TRBV9; CDR3: CASSVVGTGNEQFF
J: TRBJ2-3; V: TRBV20-1; CDR3: CSARDVYMAGLVQDTQYF
J: TRBJ2-1; V: TRBV4-1; CDR3: CASSQPRTGKYEQFF
J: TRBJ1-1; V: TRBV20-1; CDR3: CSARDTGREALAEAFF
J: TRBJ2-7; V: TRBV28; CDR3: CASSLFGLDYEQYF
J: TRBJ2-7; V: TRBV12-3/TRBV12-4; CDR3: CASSLGQGFRYEQYF
J: TRBJ2-4; V: TRBV5-1; CDR3: CASSSPQPGQGAENIQYF
J: TRBJ2-7; V: TRBV4-3; CDR3: CASSPDRQGTEQYF
J: TRBJ1-2; V: TRBV10-3; CDR3: CAISAQLGGWNYGYTF
J: TRBJ2-3; V: TRBV28; CDR3: CASSLRTSGRGDTQYF
J: TRBJ2-5; V: TRBV5-1; CDR3: CASSLQAGDQETQYF
J: TRBJ1-2; V: TRBV15; CDR3: CATSRDLVLGSSLQGYTF
J: TRBJ2-1; V: TRBV7-3; CDR3: CASSMGLADNEQFF
J: TRBJ1-1; V: TRBV10-3; CDR3: CAISGIIVSENTEAFF
J: TRBJ2-4; V: TRBV20-1; CDR3: CSATGDGKNIQYF
J: TRBJ2-2; V: TRBV20-1; CDR3: CSAFLQNTGELFF
J: TRBJ1-2; V: TRBV6-6; CDR3: CASEDRGRGYTF
J: TRBJ2-7; V: TRBV20-1; CDR3: CSAPSGSSAEQYF
J: TRBJ1-4; V: TRBV19; CDR3: CASSFAGAVGEKLFF
J: TRBJ2-3; V: TRBV20-1; CDR3: CSASAPSTSGSTDTQYF
J: TRBJ2-2; V: TRBV15; CDR3: CATSRVGSTGGELFF
J: TRBJ2-3; V: TRBV20-1; CDR3: CSDSGRGTDTQYF
J: TRBJ1-3; V: TRBV25-1; CDR3: CASSEDRRLSGNTMYF
J: TRBJ2-1; V: TRBV11-2; CDR3: CASKSLSSYNEQFF
J: TRBJ2-7; V: TRBV18; CDR3: CASSPGLAAVSIREQYF
J: TRBJ2-7; V: TRBV5-1; CDR3: CASSSGTGVFKAYEQYF
J: TRBJ2-7; V: TRBV5-1; CDR3: CASRGEGYNYEQYF
J: TRBJ1-5; V: TRBV18; CDR3: CASSPQNMGQPQHF
J: TRBJ2-7; V: TRBV20-1; CDR3: CSATIGVVSYEQYF
J: TRBJ2-7; V: TRBV29-1; CDR3: CSVHTDSRGEQYF
J: TRBJ2-1; V: TRBV7-7; CDR3: CASSLDFYNEQFF
J: TRBJ2-1; V: TRBV5-1; CDR3: CASSLLATGKNEQFF
J: TRBJ1-1; V: TRBV7-9; CDR3: CASSLGPTEAFF
J: TRBJ2-2; V: TRBV7-3; CDR3: CASSLGVTSSGELFF
J: TRBJ1-4; V: TRBV5-1; CDR3: CASSWGEKGKLFF
J: TRBJ2-7; V: TRBV20-1; CDR3: CSATTGQIYEQYF
J: TRBJ1-2; V: TRBV28; CDR3: CASSFIAGHYGYTF
J: TRBJ2-3; V: TRBV10-3; CDR3: CAIRDILAGVGTQYF
J: TRBJ1-3; V: TRBV18; CDR3: CASSSSSGVSGNTIYF
J: TRBJ2-3; V: TRBV5-1; CDR3: CASSNGASGDTQYF
J: TRBJ1-2; V: TRBV28; CDR3: CASSRTGGGGYTF
J: TRBJ1-4; V: TRBV5-1; CDR3: CASSLGWTAMPNEKLFF
J: TRBJ2-1; V: TRBV12-3/TRBV12-4; CDR3: CASSFRQRGRAIDEQFF
J: TRBJ1-1; V: TRBV11-2; CDR3: CASSLVGRRAFF
J: TRBJ2-7; V: TRBV10-3; CDR3: CAISAFQGGTYEQYF
J: TRBJ1-1; V: TRBV7-2; CDR3: CASSLVPGNTEAFF
J: TRBJ2-1; V: TRBV20-1; CDR3: CSGSVGVSYNEQFF